A selection of T cell receptor beta chains follows, all from one sample in a study of blood T cells in healthy people across ages. In TCRdb, the 5' RACE reads were re-called with MiXCR into one record per CDR3 protein. Of about 1.6 million distinct CDR3 sequences listed, roughly a third are singletons. Sequenced input: blood. Receptors were obtained from a woman aged 25 to 45 in good health. The CDR3 runs from the conserved cysteine through the conserved F or W. Clone size, where shown, is once, few, many, or a class for clones that have expanded.

clone_size: NA
v_call: TRBV3-1
cdr3_aa: CASSQSKAASYNEQFF

clone_size: NA
v_call: TRBV5-5
cdr3_aa: CASSLSLGRPEAFF

clone_size: once
v_call: TRBV6-5
cdr3_aa: CASSYGGLETQYF

clone_size: once
v_call: TRBV9
cdr3_aa: CASSGDRVEHSGANVRTF

clone_size: once
v_call: TRBV6-5
cdr3_aa: CASRPGDPELPYGYTF

clone_size: few
v_call: TRBV10-3
cdr3_aa: CAISPGPQTSSYEQYF

clone_size: many
v_call: TRBV4-2
cdr3_aa: CASSQVPLAGPYNEQFF

clone_size: few
v_call: TRBV20-1
cdr3_aa: CSARFPGQGSPQHF

clone_size: NA
v_call: TRBV2
cdr3_aa: CASSEFGGATNEKLFF

clone_size: NA
v_call: TRBV5-6
cdr3_aa: CASSLDRGRATNYGYTF

clone_size: many
v_call: TRBV10-3
cdr3_aa: CAMGGTGQYSDEQYF

clone_size: many
v_call: TRBV29-1
cdr3_aa: CSVKPTSTDTQYF

clone_size: NA
v_call: TRBV12-3/TRBV12-4
cdr3_aa: CASRLNVGTDTQYF

clone_size: NA
v_call: TRBV2
cdr3_aa: CASNRAATYEQYF

clone_size: few
v_call: TRBV20-1
cdr3_aa: CSALGHGTGDEQFF

clone_size: NA
v_call: TRBV7-8
cdr3_aa: CASSLGLVLETQYF

clone_size: many
v_call: TRBV20-1
cdr3_aa: CSAPRRGGYEQYF

clone_size: few
v_call: TRBV20-1
cdr3_aa: CSARDPSGSYEQYF